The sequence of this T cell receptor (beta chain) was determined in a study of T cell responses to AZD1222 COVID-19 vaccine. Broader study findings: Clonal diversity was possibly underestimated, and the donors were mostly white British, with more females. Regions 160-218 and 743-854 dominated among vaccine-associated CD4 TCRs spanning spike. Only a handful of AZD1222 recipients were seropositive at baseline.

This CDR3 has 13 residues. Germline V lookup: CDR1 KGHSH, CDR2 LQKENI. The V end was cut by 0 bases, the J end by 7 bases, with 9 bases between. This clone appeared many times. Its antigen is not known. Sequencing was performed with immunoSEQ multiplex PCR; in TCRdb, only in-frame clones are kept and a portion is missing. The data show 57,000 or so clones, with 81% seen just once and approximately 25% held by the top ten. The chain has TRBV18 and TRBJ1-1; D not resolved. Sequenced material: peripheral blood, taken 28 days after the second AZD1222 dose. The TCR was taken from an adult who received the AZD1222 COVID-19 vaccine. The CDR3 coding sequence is TGTGCCAGCTCACCACCCTCGGGAGATGAAGCTTTCTTT. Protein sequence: CASSPPSGDEAFF.